The entry below describes one T cell receptor (beta chain). The sample is drawn from a study of blood T cell repertoires in COVID-19. Germline V gives CDR1 MGHRA, CDR2 YSYEKL. This CDR3 is built from 13 residues. V lost 2 bases, J lost 2 bases, and 4 bases lay in between. Libraries were prepared by immunoSEQ multiplex PCR; TCRdb keeps only in-frame clonotypes and omits some of them. The sample yields around 170,000 clones, around 86% seen once. Enrollment of patients from Seattle took place during active infection, with longitudinal follow-up. The specimen sequenced was peripheral blood. The chain uses TRBV4-1 and TRBJ1-3; D remains ambiguous. The clonotype comes from a man aged 60 to 69 with COVID-19, enrolled during active disease. The CDR3 DNA sequence: TGCGCCAGCAGCCAAAGAGCTGGAAACACCATATATTTT. Its translation: CASSQRAGNTIYF.